Here is one T cell receptor (beta chain) with its context. These data belong to a study of blood T cell repertoires in COVID-19. With V trimmed by 4 bases and J by 6 bases, 6 bases remained unmatched. Germline-derived CDR1 and CDR2 are SGHNT and YENEEA. The CDR3 consists of 14 residues. Sequenced by immunoSEQ multiplex PCR; TCRdb stores in-frame clones only, minus some. The data show roughly 350,000 clones, 92% seen once. Adults between roughly 18 and 95 years of age took part from 24 US areas. This receptor was taken from a young woman who had recovered from COVID-19. The V call is TRBV11-3, the J call TRBJ2-1; the match to TRBD1 covers 7 bases. Sample: PBMCs or T cells enriched from blood (not recorded which). CDR3 coding DNA: TGTGCCAGCAGCTCTCCCTGGGACAGCAATGAGCAGTTCTTC. Protein: CASSSPWDSNEQFF.